This TCR beta chain was found in a study of neurological immune-mediated disorders. It was by 5'RACE with 10-nucleotide random UMIs that the cDNA was made. The yield of each sequencing run was over 160 million TCR-beta sequences from 15-18 subjects. TCRdb used MiXCR to reprocess the 5' RACE reads, holding one entry per CDR3 protein. Among 110,000 or so distinct CDR3 sequences listed, roughly 3.4% were seen once. Notes on the study in general: No CDR3 amino acid sequences recurred among expanded clones across subjects, suggesting private repertoires in all groups.

This clonotype has ten or more counts. The antigen remains unidentified. The material sequenced was PBMCs. This TCR derives from a young woman with multiple sclerosis.

The CDR3 reads CSARPTGTSSPYEQYF. CDR3 nucleotides: TGCAGTGCTAGACCAACCGGGACTTCCTCACCCTACGAGCAGTACTTC. The chain joins TRBV20-1 to TRBJ2-7; D is possibly TRBD2 (6 bases). The V and J ends lost 2 bases and 2 bases respectively, with 19 bases between them. CDR1 DFQATT and CDR2 SNEGSKA come from the germline V gene (reference sequence). The CDR3 has 16 residues.